These 32 T cell receptor beta chains came from one sample sequenced in a study of T cells in Graves' hyperthyroidism and ophthalmopathy. Using RNA transcripts as the source, TCR beta CDR3 regions were amplified. Using the HTBI primer set, a first-round RT-PCR was run on the TCR CDR3. TCRdb recomputed calls from the multiplex PCR reads with MiXCR, one row per CDR3 protein. In the table there are around 280,000 distinct CDR3 sequences, around 15% of which are singletons. Sequencing input: blood. The receptors here all came from a woman between 40 and 50 years old with Graves' hyperthyroidism.

The chain couples TRBV5-4 to TRBJ2-7; D is ambiguous. This CDR3 spans 15 amino acids. V lost 3 bases and J lost 5, with 18 bases in between. Germline V gene data show CDR1 as SGHNT and CDR2 as YYREEE (reference sequence). The CDR3 loop reads CASSSRASSRNEQYF. The CDR3 coding sequence is TGTGCCAGCAGCTCCCGGGCCTCCTCTAGGAACGAGCAGTACTTC. The whole variable domain, remainder taken from reference TRBV5-4 and TRBJ2-7, is ETGVTQSPTHLIKTRGQQVTLRCSSQSGHNTVSWYQQALGQGPQFIFQYYREEENGRGNFPPRFSGLQFPNYSSELNVNALELDDSALYLCASSSRASSRNEQYFGPGTRLTVT.

At least ten counts were recorded for this clonotype. The CDR3 sequence: CASSSLLDSQETQYF. In DNA form, the CDR3 reads TGTGCCAGCAGCTCACTCCTGGACAGTCAAGAGACCCAGTACTTC. The V gene is TRBV6-1, the J gene TRBJ2-5; D is possibly TRBD1 (6 bases). This CDR3 contains 15 residues. V lost 6 bases, J lost 2 bases, and 16 bases lay in between. Germline V lookup: CDR1 MNHNS, CDR2 SASEGT.

This clonotype was counted at least ten times. This chain links TRBV7-8 with TRBJ2-1, with D uncertain. Germline CDR1 reads SGHVS; CDR2 reads FQNEAQ. Trimming took 6 bases from V and 7 from J, leaving 7 bases between them. This CDR3 is 11 amino acids long. CDR3 nucleotide sequence: TGTGCCAGCAGGGTCCGGAATGAGCAGTTCTTC. As protein: CASRVRNEQFF. The variable domain in full, with the rest retrieved from reference TRBV7-8 and TRBJ2-1, is GAGVSQSPRYKVAKRGQDVALRCDPISGHVSLFWYQQALGQGPEFLTYFQNEAQLDKSGLPSDRFFAERPEGSVSTLKIQRTQQEDSAVYLCASRVRNEQFFGPGTRLTVL.

V and J are TRBV4-2 and TRBJ1-3, with D maybe TRBD1 (6 bases). V was clipped by 3 bases and J by 0 bases, with 18 bases between them. The CDR3 has 18 residues. The germline CDR1 and CDR2 sequences are LGHNA and YNFKEQ. The CDR3 is CASSHTFRGGISGNTIYF. In DNA form, the CDR3 reads TGTGCCAGCAGCCACACATTCAGGGGTGGGATCTCTGGAAACACCATATATTTT.

Ten or more counts support this clonotype. This chain connects TRBV7-9 to TRBJ1-4, with D perhaps matching TRBD1 (5 bases). In germline, CDR1 is SEHNR, CDR2 FQNEAQ (reference sequence). V was cut by 5 bases and J by 0 bases, with 16 bases left in between. CDR3 size: 17 residues. DNA for the CDR3: TGTGCCAGCAGCCGGCCCGAGGGGACCGCAACTAATGAAAAACTGTTTTTT. It yields the protein CASSRPEGTATNEKLFF.

This clonotype was found many times. The V gene is TRBV7-2, the J gene TRBJ2-5, with D hard to call. V lost 1 base, J lost 0 bases, and 3 bases lay in between. CDR3 length: 13 amino acids. CDR1 is SGHTA and CDR2 is FQGNSA in the germline V gene. CDR3 amino acids: CASSLVDQETQYF. CDR3 bases: TGTGCCAGCAGCTTAGTCGACCAAGAGACCCAGTACTTC.

At least ten counts were recorded for this clonotype. This chain connects TRBV24-1 to TRBJ2-1; 16 bases are shared with TRBD2. The length of the CDR3 is 16 residues. V trimming: 7 bases; J trimming: 5 bases; junction bases outside the gene matches: 4. The germline V gene encodes CDR1 KGHDR and CDR2 SFDVKD. CDR3 nucleotides: TGTGCCACCAGACCGGGACTAGCGGGAGGGCACAATGAGCAGTTCTTC. It yields the protein CATRPGLAGGHNEQFF.

The CDR3 loop reads CASSQDWLAGVVNEQFF. The CDR3 nucleotides are TGTGCCAGCAGCCAAGATTGGCTAGCGGGAGTGGTCAATGAGCAGTTCTTC. This chain joins TRBV14 and TRBJ2-1; 10 nucleotides match TRBD2. This CDR3 region has 17 residues. Trimming at V came to 0 bases and at J to 6 bases, leaving 8 bases not matched to a gene. CDR1 and CDR2 from the germline V gene are SGHDN and FVKESK.

This chain connects TRBV20-1 to TRBJ2-1; 13 bases match TRBD2. J gave up 9 bases and V 1 base, and 6 bases lay outside the gene matches. The CDR3 spans 15 residues. Germline V gives CDR1 DFQATT, CDR2 SNEGSKA (reference sequence). CDR3 DNA: TGCAGTGCTAGAGGACTAGCGGGAGGTCGGAGTGAGCAGTTCTTC. It is translated as CSARGLAGGRSEQFF.

This clonotype has at least ten counts. The chain is built from TRBV7-9 and TRBJ1-5; 9 nucleotides line up with TRBD1. V shed 4 bases and J 0 bases; nucleotides not matched to a gene: 16. The CDR3 length is 20 residues. CDR1 and CDR2 from the germline V gene are SEHNR and FQNEAQ (reference sequence). The CDR3 nucleotides are TGTGCCAGCAGCTACCTTCCCGGGACAGGGATCGAATATAGCAATCAGCCCCAGCATTTT. Its protein is CASSYLPGTGIEYSNQPQHF.

With respect to this clonotype: A much larger clone differs from this one at a single base, so this may be a read error. The CDR3 nucleotides are TGTGCCTGGAAGCGGGGGGTAACTTACAATGAGCAGTTCTTC. Amino acid sequence: CAWKRGVTYNEQFF. This chain uses TRBV30 with TRBJ2-1; 9 bases agree with TRBD2. This CDR3 region has 14 residues. V lost 4 bases, J lost 4 bases, and 5 bases stayed unmatched. Germline CDR1 reads GTSNPN; CDR2 reads SVGIG (reference sequence). Complete variable domain (other parts from reference TRBV30 and TRBJ2-1): SQTIHQWPATLVQPVGSPLSLECTVEGTSNPNLYWYRQAAGRGLQLLFYSVGIGQISSEVPQNLSASRPQDRQFILSSKKLLLSDSGFYLCAWKRGVTYNEQFFGPGTRLTVL.

V is TRBV20-1 and J is TRBJ1-2; 9 bases fit TRBD1. The length of the CDR3 is 16 residues. CDR1 DFQATT and CDR2 SNEGSKA come from the germline V gene (reference sequence). V shed 5 bases, J shed 4 bases, and the junction held 14 bases outside the gene matches. CDR3 DNA sequence: TGCAGTGCTCAAAACACAGGGGGCATCCCCTTCTATGGCTACACCTTC. It translates to CSAQNTGGIPFYGYTF.

The count of this clonotype is one. The chain couples TRBV11-2 to TRBJ2-2; 7 nucleotides agree with TRBD2. This CDR3 is 15 amino acids long. V dropped 5 bases and J dropped 6; count of bases not matched to a gene: 9. The germline V gene encodes CDR1 SGHAT and CDR2 FQNNGV. DNA for the CDR3: TGTGCCAGCAGCCGAGTTAGCGGGTGGGCCGGGGAGCTGTTTTTT. It specifies CASSRVSGWAGELFF.

The sample holds many counts of this clonotype. The DNA for the CDR3 is TGTGCCAGCGGCGGGACGAGTCACCCTTCAGCAGATACGCAGTATTTT. Translating gives CASGGTSHPSADTQYF. V usage is TRBV6-2 or TRBV6-3 and J usage is TRBJ2-3; D possibly corresponds to TRBD2 (6 bases). CDR1 is MNHEY, CDR2 SVGEGT, per germline. V was pared by 8 bases and J by 4 bases, with 22 bases between. The CDR3 extends over 16 amino acids.

This clonotype was counted only a few times. The gene calls are TRBV27 and TRBJ2-1; D call uncertain. V lost 2 bases to trimming and J lost 9 bases, with 20 bases between them. Germline-derived CDR1 and CDR2 are MNHEY and SMNVEV (reference sequence). The CDR3 runs 16 residues. The CDR3 reads CASSLKGMDPRGEQFF. CDR3 DNA sequence: TGTGCCAGCAGTTTAAAGGGAATGGACCCCCGCGGTGAGCAGTTCTTC.

This clonotype was counted a single time. The genes are TRBV11-2 and TRBJ2-5, with D hard to call. The CDR3 contains 14 residues. Trimming took off 1 base at V and 0 bases at J, with 6 bases between the two ends. The germline V gene encodes CDR1 SGHAT and CDR2 FQNNGV. The CDR3 region is CASSLAWYQETQYF. CDR3 DNA sequence: TGTGCCAGCAGCTTAGCGTGGTACCAAGAGACCCAGTACTTC.

Note on this clonotype: This may arise from a read error, as a much more abundant clone is one base away. The genes are TRBV3-1 and TRBJ1-1; the match to TRBD1 covers 8 bases. Germline V gene data show CDR1 as LGHDT and CDR2 as YNNKEL (reference sequence). The CDR3 is 13 residues long. The CDR3 loop is CASCQTGGTEAFF. The CDR3 coding sequence is TGTGCCAGCTGCCAAACAGGGGGCACTGAAGCTTTCTTT.

The rearrangement uses TRBV30 and TRBJ2-2; D call uncertain. The CDR3 is 11 residues long. The V gene lost 3 bases and the J gene lost 8 bases, with 7 bases spanning the gap. CDR1 and CDR2 from the germline V gene are GTSNPN and SVGIG (reference sequence). CDR3 region: CAWSTLGELFF. The DNA of the CDR3 is TGTGCCTGGAGCACTCTGGGGGAGCTGTTTTTT.

This clonotype was observed at least ten times. The chain recombines TRBV14 with TRBJ2-5, with D maybe TRBD1 (6 bases). Between the trimmed V and J ends, which lost 0 bases and 9 bases, there was a span of 14 bases. The CDR3 has 14 amino acids. Germline CDR1 is SGHDN and CDR2 is FVKESK. The CDR3 DNA reads as TGTGCCAGCAGCCAAGATTGGTCCTCAGGGGCCCAGTACTTC. Translated, it gives CASSQDWSSGAQYF.

The sample holds many counts of this clonotype. V usage is TRBV28 and J usage is TRBJ2-7; TRBD1 agrees at 8 bases. The junction had 7 bases not matched to a gene; V was cut back by 1 base and J by 2 bases. The CDR3 is 16 residues long. The germline V gene has CDR1 MDHEN and CDR2 SYDVKM. The CDR3 loop is CASSLSWDRPTYEQYF. Written as DNA, the CDR3 is TGTGCCAGCAGTTTATCCTGGGACAGGCCGACCTACGAGCAGTACTTC.

This clonotype has just one count. The V gene is TRBV28, the J gene TRBJ1-3, with D possibly matching TRBD1 (5 bases). Germline V gene data show CDR1 as MDHEN and CDR2 as SYDVKM. This CDR3 is built from 17 residues. Trimming removed 10 bases from V and 1 base from J, with 23 bases in between. The CDR3 nucleotides are TGTGCCATCATCCCCCATGCAGGGAAAGAGTCTGGAAACACCATATATTTT. Translating it yields CAIIPHAGKESGNTIYF.

This clonotype was recorded many times. The chain has TRBV28 and TRBJ1-5, with D possibly matching TRBD1 (5 bases). V lost 7 bases to trimming and J lost 5 bases, with 18 bases between them. CDR3 length equals 15 residues. The germline V gene has CDR1 MDHEN and CDR2 SYDVKM. CDR3 nucleotide sequence: TGTGCCAGCACCCTACATGGGACCGTTGATCAGCCCCAGCATTTT. Residues: CASTLHGTVDQPQHF.

This chain links TRBV7-9 with TRBJ2-7, with TRBD2 matching 9 bases. The V and J ends lost 2 bases and 2 bases, in that order; junction bases with no gene match: 4. CDR1 and CDR2 from the germline V gene are SEHNR and FQNEAQ (reference sequence). This CDR3 contains 15 residues. The CDR3 spells CASSLLLAGPYEQYF. Here the CDR3 DNA reads TGTGCCAGCAGCTTACTGCTAGCGGGACCCTACGAGCAGTACTTC.

The sample holds many counts of this clonotype. V usage is TRBV28 and J usage is TRBJ1-2; D is undetermined. The CDR3 runs to 15 residues. V lost 4 bases, J lost 2 bases, and 14 bases lay in between. Germline assignment: CDR1 MDHEN and CDR2 SYDVKM. The CDR3 sequence: CASSSPRKANYGYTF. CDR3 DNA sequence: TGTGCCAGCAGTTCCCCCCGGAAGGCGAACTATGGCTACACCTTC.

Ten or more counts support this clonotype. V usage is TRBV19 and J usage is TRBJ1-5; D ambiguous. Germline V gives CDR1 LNHDA, CDR2 SQIVND (reference sequence). The CDR3 totals 16 residues. V was cut by 1 base and J by 3 bases, with 13 bases left in between. Here the CDR3 reads CASSIGTTRINQPQHF. CDR3 nucleotide sequence: TGTGCCAGTAGTATAGGTACAACCAGAATCAATCAGCCCCAGCATTTT.

This chain uses TRBV5-1 with TRBJ1-5, with D uncertain. Per the germline V gene, CDR1 is SGHRS and CDR2 is YFSETQ. The CDR3 is 13 residues long. V lost 4 bases, J lost 4 bases, and 9 bases lay in between. The CDR3: CASSLDENQPQHF. The CDR3 bases are TGCGCCAGCAGCCTGGACGAAAATCAGCCCCAGCATTTT.

This clonotype was counted between two and nine times. The chain is built from TRBV7-2 and TRBJ2-5; 8 bases line up with TRBD2. V gave up 4 bases and J gave up 10 bases; unmatched junction bases: 5. Germline V gene sequence: CDR1 SGHTA, CDR2 FQGNSA. This CDR3 is 12 amino acids long. The CDR3 DNA sequence: TGTGCCAGCAGCTCCTCCGGGGGGGACCAGTACTTC. Translated, it gives CASSSSGGDQYF.

Comments on this clonotype: One base away lies a much larger clone, so this may be a sequencing read error. V gene TRBV11-2 combines with J gene TRBJ1-1, with 9 bases fitting TRBD1. Germline CDR1 is SGHAT and CDR2 is FQNNGV. This CDR3 is 15 amino acids long. The CDR3 DNA follows: TGTGCCAGCAGCTCGCGGACAGGGGCGAACACTGACGCTTTCTTT. Translation: CASSSRTGANTDAFF.

In its sample, this clonotype was seen a few times. The rearrangement links TRBV7-9 to TRBJ1-1, with D possibly being TRBD1 (5 bases). The germline V gene encodes CDR1 SEHNR and CDR2 FQNEAQ (reference sequence). V lost 1 base and J 6 bases, leaving 12 bases between the germline ends. The CDR3 is 14 residues long. CDR3 in amino acids: CASSLVSQGPEAFF. The CDR3 DNA is TGTGCCAGCAGCTTAGTATCCCAGGGTCCTGAAGCTTTCTTT.

This clonotype was counted ten times or more. The chain is built from TRBV4-1 and TRBJ1-2; tentatively, D is TRBD1 (6 bases). The germline V gene has CDR1 MGHRA and CDR2 YSYEKL. This CDR3 has 14 amino acids. V was pared by 0 bases and J by 8 bases, with 13 bases between. The CDR3 DNA is TGCGCCAGCAGCCAAGAGGGCAGGGGACTCGGCTACACCTTC. This encodes CASSQEGRGLGYTF.

The sample holds many counts of this clonotype. The CDR3 loop is CASSLLGANSYEQYF. The CDR3, as DNA: TGCGCCAGCAGCTTGCTTGGGGCCAACTCCTACGAGCAGTACTTC. The gene calls are TRBV5-1 and TRBJ2-7; TRBD1 might be the D (5 bases). The CDR3 is 15 amino acids. V was pared by 1 base and J by 0 bases, with 11 bases between. CDR1 is SGHRS, CDR2 YFSETQ, per germline.

V gene TRBV6-1 combines with J gene TRBJ2-7; 13 bases fit TRBD2. The V segment lost 5 bases and the J segment 6 bases; nucleotides outside the gene matches: 10. This CDR3 has 16 residues. Germline-derived CDR1 and CDR2 are MNHNS and SASEGT. The CDR3 is CASSRHGLAGAGEQYF. Written as DNA, the CDR3 is TGTGCCAGCAGTCGGCATGGACTAGCGGGAGCCGGCGAGCAGTACTTC.